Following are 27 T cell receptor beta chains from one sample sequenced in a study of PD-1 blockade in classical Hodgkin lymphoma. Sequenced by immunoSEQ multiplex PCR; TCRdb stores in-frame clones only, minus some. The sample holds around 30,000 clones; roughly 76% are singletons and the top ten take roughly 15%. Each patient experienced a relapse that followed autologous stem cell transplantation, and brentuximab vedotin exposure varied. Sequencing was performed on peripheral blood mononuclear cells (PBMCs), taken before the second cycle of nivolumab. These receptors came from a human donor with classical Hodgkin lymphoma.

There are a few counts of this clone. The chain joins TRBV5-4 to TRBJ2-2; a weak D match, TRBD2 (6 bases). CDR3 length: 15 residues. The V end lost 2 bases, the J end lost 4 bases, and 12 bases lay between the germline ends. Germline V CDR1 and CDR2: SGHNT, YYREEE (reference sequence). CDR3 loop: CASSLGGVRTGELFF. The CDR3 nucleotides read TGTGCCAGCAGCTTAGGAGGGGTCCGCACCGGGGAGCTGTTTTTT. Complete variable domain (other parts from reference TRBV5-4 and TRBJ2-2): ETGVTQSPTHLIKTRGQQVTLRCSSQSGHNTVSWYQQALGQGPQFIFQYYREEENGRGNFPPRFSGLQFPNYSSELNVNALELDDSALYLCASSLGGVRTGELFFGEGSRLTVL.

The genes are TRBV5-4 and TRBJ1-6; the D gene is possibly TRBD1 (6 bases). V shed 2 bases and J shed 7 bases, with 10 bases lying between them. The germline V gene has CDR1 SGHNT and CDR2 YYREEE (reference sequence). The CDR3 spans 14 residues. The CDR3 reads CASSLGQQNSPLHF. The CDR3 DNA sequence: TGTGCCAGCAGCTTAGGACAGCAAAATTCACCCCTCCACTTT. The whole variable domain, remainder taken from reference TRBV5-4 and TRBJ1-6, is ETGVTQSPTHLIKTRGQQVTLRCSSQSGHNTVSWYQQALGQGPQFIFQYYREEENGRGNFPPRFSGLQFPNYSSELNVNALELDDSALYLCASSLGQQNSPLHFGNGTRLTVT.

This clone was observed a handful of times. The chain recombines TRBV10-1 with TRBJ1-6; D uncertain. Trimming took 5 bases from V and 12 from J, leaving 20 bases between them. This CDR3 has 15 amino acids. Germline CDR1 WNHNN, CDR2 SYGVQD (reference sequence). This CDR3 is CASSFTRMGKGPLHF. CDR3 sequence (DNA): TGCGCCAGCAGTTTTACTAGGATGGGGAAAGGACCCCTCCACTTT.

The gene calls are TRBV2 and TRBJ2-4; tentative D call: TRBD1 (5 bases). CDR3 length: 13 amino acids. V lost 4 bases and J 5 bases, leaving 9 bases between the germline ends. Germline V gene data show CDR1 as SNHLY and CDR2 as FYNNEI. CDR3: CASSVGPENIQYF. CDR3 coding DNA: TGTGCCAGCAGTGTGGGGCCCGAAAACATTCAGTACTTC.

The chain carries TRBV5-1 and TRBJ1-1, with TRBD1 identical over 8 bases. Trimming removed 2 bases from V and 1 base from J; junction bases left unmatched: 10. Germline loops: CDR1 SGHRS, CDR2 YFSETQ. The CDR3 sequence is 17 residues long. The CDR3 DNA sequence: TGCGCCAGCAGCTTCGGAGATAGCAGGGGGCGGAACACTGAAGCTTTCTTT. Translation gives CASSFGDSRGRNTEAFF.

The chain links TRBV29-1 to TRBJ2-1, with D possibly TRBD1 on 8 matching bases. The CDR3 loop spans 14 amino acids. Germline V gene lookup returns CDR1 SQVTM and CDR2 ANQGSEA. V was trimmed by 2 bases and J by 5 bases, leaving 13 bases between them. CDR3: CSVEWTGRDNEQFF. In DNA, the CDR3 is TGCAGCGTTGAATGGACAGGGAGGGACAATGAGCAGTTCTTC.

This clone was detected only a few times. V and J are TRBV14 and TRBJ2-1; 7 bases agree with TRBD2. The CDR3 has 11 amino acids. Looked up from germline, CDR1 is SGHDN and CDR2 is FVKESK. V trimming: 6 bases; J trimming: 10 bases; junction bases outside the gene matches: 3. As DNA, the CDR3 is TGTGCCAGCAGTCCGGGACTAGAGCAGTTCTTC. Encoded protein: CASSPGLEQFF. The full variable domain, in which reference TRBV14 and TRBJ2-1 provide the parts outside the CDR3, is EAGVTQFPSHSVIEKGQTVTLRCDPISGHDNLYWYRRVMGKEIKFLLHFVKESKQDESGMPNNRFLAERTGGTYSTLKVQPAELEDSGVYFCASSPGLEQFFGPGTRLTVL.

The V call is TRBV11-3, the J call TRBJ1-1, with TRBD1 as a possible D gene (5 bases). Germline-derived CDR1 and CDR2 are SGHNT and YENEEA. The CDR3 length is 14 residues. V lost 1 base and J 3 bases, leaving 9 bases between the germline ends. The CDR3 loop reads CASSLGGGDTEAFF. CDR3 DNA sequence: TGTGCCAGCAGCTTAGGTGGGGGAGACACTGAAGCTTTCTTT.

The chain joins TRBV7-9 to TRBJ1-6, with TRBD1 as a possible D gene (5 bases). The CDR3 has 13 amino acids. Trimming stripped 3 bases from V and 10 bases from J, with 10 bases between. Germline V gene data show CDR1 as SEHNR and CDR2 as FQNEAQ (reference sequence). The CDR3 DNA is TGTGCCAGCAGCTTCCGGAGGGGATCACCCCTCCACTTT. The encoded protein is CASSFRRGSPLHF.

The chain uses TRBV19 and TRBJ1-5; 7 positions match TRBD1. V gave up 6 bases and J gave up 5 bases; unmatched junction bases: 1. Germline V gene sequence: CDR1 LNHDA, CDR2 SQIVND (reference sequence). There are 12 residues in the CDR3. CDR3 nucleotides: TGTGCCAGTAGCACAGGGGATCAGCCCCAGCATTTT. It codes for CASSTGDQPQHF.

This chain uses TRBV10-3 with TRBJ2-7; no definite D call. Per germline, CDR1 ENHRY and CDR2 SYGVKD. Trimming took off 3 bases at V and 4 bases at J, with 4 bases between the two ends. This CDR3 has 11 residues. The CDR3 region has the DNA TGTGCCATCAGTGACGCATACGAGCAGTACTTC. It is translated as CAISDAYEQYF.

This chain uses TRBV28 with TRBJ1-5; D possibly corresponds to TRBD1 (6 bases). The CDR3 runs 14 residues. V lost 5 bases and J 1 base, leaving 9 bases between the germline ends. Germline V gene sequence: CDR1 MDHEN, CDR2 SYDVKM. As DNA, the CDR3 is TGTGCCAGCAGTCTAGGACAGAGCAATCAGCCCCAGCATTTT. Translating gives CASSLGQSNQPQHF. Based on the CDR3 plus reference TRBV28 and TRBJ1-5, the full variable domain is DVKVTQSSRYLVKRTGEKVFLECVQDMDHENMFWYRQDPGLGLRLIYFSYDVKMKEKGDIPEGYSVSREKKERFSLILESASTNQTSMYLCASSLGQSNQPQHFGDGTRLSIL.

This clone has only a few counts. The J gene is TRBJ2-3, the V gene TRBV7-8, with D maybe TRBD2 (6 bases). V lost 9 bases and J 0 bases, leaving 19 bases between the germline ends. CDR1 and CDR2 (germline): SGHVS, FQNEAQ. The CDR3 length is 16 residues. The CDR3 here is CASLTPGTSSTDTQYF. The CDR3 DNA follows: TGTGCCAGTTTGACCCCCGGGACTTCTAGCACAGATACGCAGTATTTT.

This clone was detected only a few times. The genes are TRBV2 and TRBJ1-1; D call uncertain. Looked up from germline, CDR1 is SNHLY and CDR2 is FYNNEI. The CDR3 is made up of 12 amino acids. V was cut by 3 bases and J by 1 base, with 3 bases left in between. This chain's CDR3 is CASSDRNTEAFF. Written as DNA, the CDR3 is TGTGCCAGCAGTGACAGGAACACTGAAGCTTTCTTT.

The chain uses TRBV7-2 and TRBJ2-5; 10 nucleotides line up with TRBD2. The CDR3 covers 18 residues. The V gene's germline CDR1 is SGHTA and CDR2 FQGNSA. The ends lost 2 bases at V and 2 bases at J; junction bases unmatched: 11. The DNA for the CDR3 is TGTGCCAGCAGCTTAAATGGGGGGGGACTAGCGAGTCAAGAGACCCAGTACTTC. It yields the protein CASSLNGGGLASQETQYF. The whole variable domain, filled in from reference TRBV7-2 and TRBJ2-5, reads GAGVSQSPSNKVTEKGKDVELRCDPISGHTALYWYRQSLGQGLEFLIYFQGNSAPDKSGLPSDRFSAERTGGSVSTLTIQRTQQEDSAVYLCASSLNGGGLASQETQYFGPGTRLLVL.

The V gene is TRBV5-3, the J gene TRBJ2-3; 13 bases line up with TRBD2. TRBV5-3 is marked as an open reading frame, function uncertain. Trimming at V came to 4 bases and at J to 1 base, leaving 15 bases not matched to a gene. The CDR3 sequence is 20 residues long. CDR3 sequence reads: CARSPHPTSGGPLGTDTQYF. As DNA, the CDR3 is TGTGCCAGAAGCCCCCACCCGACTAGCGGGGGGCCTCTGGGCACAGATACGCAGTATTTT.

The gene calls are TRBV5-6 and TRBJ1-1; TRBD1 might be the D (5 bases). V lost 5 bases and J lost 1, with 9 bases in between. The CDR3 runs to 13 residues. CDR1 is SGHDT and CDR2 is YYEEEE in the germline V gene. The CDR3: CASRGLRNTEAFF. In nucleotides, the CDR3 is TGTGCCAGCAGGGGACTGAGGAACACTGAAGCTTTCTTT.

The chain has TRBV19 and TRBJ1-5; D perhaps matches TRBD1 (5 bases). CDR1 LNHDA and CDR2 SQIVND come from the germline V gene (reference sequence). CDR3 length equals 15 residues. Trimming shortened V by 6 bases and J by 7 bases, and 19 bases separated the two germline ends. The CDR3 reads CASSPPLGDGQPQHF. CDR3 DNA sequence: TGTGCCAGTAGCCCTCCCTTGGGGGACGGGCAGCCCCAGCATTTT.

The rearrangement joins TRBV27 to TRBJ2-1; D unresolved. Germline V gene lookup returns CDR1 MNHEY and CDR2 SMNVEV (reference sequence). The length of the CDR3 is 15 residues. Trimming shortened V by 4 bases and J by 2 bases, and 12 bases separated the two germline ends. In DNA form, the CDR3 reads TGTGCCAGCAGTTGGACGGCTACCACCTACAATGAGCAGTTCTTC. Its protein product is CASSWTATTYNEQFF.

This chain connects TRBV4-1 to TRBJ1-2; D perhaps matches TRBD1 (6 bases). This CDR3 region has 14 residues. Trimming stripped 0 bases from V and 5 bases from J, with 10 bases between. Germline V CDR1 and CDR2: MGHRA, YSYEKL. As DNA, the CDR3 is TGCGCCAGCAGCCAAGACAGGGGCTCATATGGCTACACCTTC. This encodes CASSQDRGSYGYTF.

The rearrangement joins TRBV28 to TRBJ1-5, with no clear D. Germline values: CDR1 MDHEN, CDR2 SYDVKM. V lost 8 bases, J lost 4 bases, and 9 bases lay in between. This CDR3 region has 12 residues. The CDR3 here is CASWTLNQPQHF. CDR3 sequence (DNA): TGTGCCAGCTGGACCCTTAATCAGCCCCAGCATTTT.

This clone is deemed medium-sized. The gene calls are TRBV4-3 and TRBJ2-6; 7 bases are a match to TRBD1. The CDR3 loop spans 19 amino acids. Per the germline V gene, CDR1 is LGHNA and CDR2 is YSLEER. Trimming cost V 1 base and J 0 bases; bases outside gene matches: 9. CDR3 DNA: TGCGCCAGCAGCCAAGCTGGGGACAGACTGTACTCTGGGGCCAACGTCCTGACTTTC. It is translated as CASSQAGDRLYSGANVLTF.

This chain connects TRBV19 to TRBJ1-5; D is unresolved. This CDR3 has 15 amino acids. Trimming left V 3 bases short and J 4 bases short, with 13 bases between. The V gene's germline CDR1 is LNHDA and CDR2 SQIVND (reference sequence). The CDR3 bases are TGTGCCAGTAGTATGGGCCCGACCTATAATCAGCCCCAGCATTTT. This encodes CASSMGPTYNQPQHF.

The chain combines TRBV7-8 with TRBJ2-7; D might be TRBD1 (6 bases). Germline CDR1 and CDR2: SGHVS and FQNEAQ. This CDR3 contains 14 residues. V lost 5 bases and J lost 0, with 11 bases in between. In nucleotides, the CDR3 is TGTGCCAGCAGCGCAGGACAGTTCTCCTACGAGCAGTACGTC. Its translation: CASSAGQFSYEQYV.

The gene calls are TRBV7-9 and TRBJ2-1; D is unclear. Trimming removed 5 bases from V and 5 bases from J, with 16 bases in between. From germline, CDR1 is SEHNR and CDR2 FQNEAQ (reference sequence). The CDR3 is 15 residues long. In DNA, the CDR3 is TGTGCCAGCAGCCTTAAAAATGCGGTCCACAATGAGCAGTTCTTC. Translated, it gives CASSLKNAVHNEQFF.

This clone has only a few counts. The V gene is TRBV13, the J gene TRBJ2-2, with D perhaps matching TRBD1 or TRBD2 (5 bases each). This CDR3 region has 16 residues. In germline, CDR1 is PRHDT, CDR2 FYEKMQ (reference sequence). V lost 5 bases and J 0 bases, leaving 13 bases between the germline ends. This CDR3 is CASSTPGPTNTGELFF. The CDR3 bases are TGTGCCAGCAGCACCCCGGGACCTACGAACACCGGGGAGCTGTTTTTT.

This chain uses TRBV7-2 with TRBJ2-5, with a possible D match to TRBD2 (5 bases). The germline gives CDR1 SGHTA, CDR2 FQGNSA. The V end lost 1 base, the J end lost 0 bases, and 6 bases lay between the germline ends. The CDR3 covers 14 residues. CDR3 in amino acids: CASSLGGYQETQYF. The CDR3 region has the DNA TGTGCCAGCAGCTTAGGAGGGTACCAAGAGACCCAGTACTTC.